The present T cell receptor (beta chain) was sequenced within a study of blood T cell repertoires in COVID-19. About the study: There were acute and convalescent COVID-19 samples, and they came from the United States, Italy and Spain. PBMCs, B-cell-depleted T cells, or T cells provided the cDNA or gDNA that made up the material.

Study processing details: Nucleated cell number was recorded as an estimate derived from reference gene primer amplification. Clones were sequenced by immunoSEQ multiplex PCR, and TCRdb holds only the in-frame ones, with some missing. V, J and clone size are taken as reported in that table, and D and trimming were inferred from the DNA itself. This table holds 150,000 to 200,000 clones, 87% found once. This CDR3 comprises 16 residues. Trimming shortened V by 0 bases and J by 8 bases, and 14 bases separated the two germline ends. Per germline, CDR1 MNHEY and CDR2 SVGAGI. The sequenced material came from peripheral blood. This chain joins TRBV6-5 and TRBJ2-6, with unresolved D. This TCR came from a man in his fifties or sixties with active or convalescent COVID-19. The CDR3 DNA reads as TGTGCCAGCAGTTACTCATTTCAGGTCAGGTCCAACGTCCTGACTTTC. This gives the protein CASSYSFQVRSNVLTF.